There are many counts of the clone carrying this T cell receptor beta chain. Its specificity is not known. Trimming removed 7 bases at V and 0 bases at J, with 11 bases between. The V gene's germline CDR1 is WSHSY and CDR2 SAAADI. The CDR3 contains 14 residues. The entry originates in a study of response to subunit inactivated influenza vaccine. Study outcomes and limitations: There was a suggestion from the authors that each seasonal influenza vaccination recruits few new T cells.

MiXCR, applied by TCRdb to the RT-PCR reads, yields one record per CDR3 protein. The sample holds around 790,000 distinct CDR3 sequences; approximately 22% are singletons and the top ten take approximately 10%. This TCR was recovered from a man aged 50 to 59 who received an inactivated influenza vaccine. The chain has TRBV10-2 and TRBJ2-3; weak D call: TRBD2 (6 bases). This sample comprised PBMCs from blood, obtained more than 4 days after vaccination. In nucleotides, the CDR3 is TGCGCCAGCAAACCCGGGACTAGCACAGATACGCAGTATTTT. Translating gives CASKPGTSTDTQYF.